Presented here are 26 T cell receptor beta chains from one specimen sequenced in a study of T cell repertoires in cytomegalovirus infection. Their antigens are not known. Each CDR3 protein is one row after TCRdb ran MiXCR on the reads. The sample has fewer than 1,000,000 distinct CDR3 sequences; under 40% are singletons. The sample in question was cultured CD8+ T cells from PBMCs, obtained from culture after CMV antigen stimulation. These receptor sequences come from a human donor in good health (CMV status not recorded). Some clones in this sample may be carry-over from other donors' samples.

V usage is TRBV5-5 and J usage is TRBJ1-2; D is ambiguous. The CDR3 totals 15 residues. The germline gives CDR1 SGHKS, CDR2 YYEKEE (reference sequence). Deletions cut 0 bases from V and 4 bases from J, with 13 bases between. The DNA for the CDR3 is TGTGCCAGCAGCTTGGACCGACGCGACCCCTATGGCTACACCTTC. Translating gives CASSLDRRDPYGYTF. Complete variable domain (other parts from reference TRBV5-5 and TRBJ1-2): DAGVTQSPTHLIKTRGQQVTLRCSPISGHKSVSWYQQVLGQGPQFIFQYYEKEERGRGNFPDRFSARQFPNYSSELNVNALLLGDSALYLCASSLDRRDPYGYTFGSGTRLTVV.

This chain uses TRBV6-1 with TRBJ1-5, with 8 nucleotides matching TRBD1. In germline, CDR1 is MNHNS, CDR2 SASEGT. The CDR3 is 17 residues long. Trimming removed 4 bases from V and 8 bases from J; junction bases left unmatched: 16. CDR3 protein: CASSVMDRVFVLEPQHF. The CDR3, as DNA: TGTGCCAGCAGTGTGATGGACAGGGTATTTGTTTTAGAGCCCCAGCATTTT.

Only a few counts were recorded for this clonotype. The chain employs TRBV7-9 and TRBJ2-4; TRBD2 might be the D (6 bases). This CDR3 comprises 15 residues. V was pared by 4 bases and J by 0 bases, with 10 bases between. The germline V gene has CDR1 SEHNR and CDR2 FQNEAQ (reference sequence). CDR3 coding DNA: TGTGCCAGCAGCTCCTGGGGGGTAGCCAAAAACATTCAGTACTTC. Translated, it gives CASSSWGVAKNIQYF.

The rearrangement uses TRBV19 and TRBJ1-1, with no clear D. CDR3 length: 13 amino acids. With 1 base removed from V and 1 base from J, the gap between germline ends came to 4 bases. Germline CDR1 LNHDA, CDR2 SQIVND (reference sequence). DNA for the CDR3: TGTGCCAGTAGTATAGGGAAGAACACTGAAGCTTTCTTT. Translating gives CASSIGKNTEAFF.

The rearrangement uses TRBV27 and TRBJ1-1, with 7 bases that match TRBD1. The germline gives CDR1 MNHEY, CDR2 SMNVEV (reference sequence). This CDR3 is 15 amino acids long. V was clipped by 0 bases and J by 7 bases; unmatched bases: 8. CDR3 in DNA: TGTGCCAGCAGTTTATCGGGACAGCCGAGTCGTGAAGCTTTCTTT. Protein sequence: CASSLSGQPSREAFF.

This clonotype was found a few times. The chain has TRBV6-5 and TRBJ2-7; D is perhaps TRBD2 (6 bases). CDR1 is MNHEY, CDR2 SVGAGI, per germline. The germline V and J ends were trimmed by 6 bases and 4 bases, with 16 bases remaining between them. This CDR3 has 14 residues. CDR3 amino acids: CASRSTGLDYEQYF. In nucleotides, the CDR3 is TGTGCCAGCAGATCAACGGGACTTGATTACGAGCAGTACTTC.

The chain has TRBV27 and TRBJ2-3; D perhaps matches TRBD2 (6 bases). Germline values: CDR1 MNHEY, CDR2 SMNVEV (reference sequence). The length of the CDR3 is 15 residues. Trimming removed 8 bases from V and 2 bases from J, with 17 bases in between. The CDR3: CASWPPGLYTDTQYF. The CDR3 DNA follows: TGTGCCAGCTGGCCTCCGGGACTGTACACAGATACGCAGTATTTT.

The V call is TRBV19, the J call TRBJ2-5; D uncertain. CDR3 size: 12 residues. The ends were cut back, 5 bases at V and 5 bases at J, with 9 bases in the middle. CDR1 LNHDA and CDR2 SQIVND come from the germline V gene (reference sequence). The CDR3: CASSGEAETQYF. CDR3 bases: TGTGCCAGTAGTGGGGAAGCGGAGACCCAGTACTTC.

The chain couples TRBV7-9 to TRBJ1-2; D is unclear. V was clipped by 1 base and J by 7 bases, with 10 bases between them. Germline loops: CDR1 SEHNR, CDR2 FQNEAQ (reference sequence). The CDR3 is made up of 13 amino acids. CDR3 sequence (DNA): TGTGCCAGCAGCTTAGGAGATACGGGTGGCTACACCTTC. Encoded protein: CASSLGDTGGYTF. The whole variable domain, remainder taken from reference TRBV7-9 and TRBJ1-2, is DTGVSQNPRHKITKRGQNVTFRCDPISEHNRLYWYRQTLGQGPEFLTYFQNEAQLEKSRLLSDRFSAERPKGSFSTLEIQRTEQGDSAMYLCASSLGDTGGYTFGSGTRLTVV.

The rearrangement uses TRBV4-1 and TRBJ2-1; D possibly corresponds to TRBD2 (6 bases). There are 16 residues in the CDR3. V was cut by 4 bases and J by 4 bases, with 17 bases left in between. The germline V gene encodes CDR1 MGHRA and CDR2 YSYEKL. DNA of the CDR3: TGCGCCAGCAGCCCTAAAGGTAACGGGGGATACAATGAGCAGTTCTTC. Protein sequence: CASSPKGNGGYNEQFF.

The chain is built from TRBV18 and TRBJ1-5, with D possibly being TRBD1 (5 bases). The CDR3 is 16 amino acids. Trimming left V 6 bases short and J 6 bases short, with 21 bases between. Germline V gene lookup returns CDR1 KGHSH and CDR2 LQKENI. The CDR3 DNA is TGTGCCAGCTCCGAGATTACCTACGGGGCGGGTCAGCCCCAGCATTTT. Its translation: CASSEITYGAGQPQHF.

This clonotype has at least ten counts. The CDR3 nucleotides read TGTGCCAGCAGCGCTGGAACCGACAATCAGCCCCAGCATTTT. Its translation is CASSAGTDNQPQHF. This rearrangement joins TRBV27 to TRBJ1-5, with D uncertain. The V end was cut by 6 bases, the J end by 3 bases, with 12 bases between. Germline assignment: CDR1 MNHEY and CDR2 SMNVEV (reference sequence). The CDR3 totals 14 residues.

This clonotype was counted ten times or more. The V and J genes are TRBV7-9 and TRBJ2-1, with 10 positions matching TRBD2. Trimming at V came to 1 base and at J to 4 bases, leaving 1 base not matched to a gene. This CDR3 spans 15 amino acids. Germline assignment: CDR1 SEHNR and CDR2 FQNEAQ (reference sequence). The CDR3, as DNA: TGTGCCAGCAGCTTAGTTAGCGGGGGGTACAATGAGCAGTTCTTC. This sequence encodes CASSLVSGGYNEQFF. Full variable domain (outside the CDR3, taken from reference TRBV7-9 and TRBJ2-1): DTGVSQNPRHKITKRGQNVTFRCDPISEHNRLYWYRQTLGQGPEFLTYFQNEAQLEKSRLLSDRFSAERPKGSFSTLEIQRTEQGDSAMYLCASSLVSGGYNEQFFGPGTRLTVL.

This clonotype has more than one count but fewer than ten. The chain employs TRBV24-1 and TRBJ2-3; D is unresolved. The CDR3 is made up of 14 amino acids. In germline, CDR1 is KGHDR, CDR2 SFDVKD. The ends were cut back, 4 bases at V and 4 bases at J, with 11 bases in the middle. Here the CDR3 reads CATSDYRPADTQYF. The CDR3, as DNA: TGTGCCACCAGTGACTACCGACCCGCAGATACGCAGTATTTT.

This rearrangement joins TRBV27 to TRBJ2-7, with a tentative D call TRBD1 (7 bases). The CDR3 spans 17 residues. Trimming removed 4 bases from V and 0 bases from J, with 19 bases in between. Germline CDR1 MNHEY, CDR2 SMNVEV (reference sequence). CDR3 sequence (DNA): TGTGCCAGCAGTTCTTTGTCAGGGGGGCTTAGCTCCTACGAGCAGTACTTC. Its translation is CASSSLSGGLSSYEQYF.

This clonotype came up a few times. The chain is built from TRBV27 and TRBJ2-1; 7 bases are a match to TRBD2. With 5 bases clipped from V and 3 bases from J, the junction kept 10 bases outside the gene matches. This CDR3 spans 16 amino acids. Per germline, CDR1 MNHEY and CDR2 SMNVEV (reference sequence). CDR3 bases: TGTGCCAGCAGTCCCCTTTTCGGGGAGGGCTACAATGAGCAGTTCTTC. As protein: CASSPLFGEGYNEQFF.

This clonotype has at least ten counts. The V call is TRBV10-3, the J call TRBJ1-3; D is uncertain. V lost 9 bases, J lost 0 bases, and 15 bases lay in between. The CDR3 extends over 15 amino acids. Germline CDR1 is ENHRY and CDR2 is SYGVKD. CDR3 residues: CAIRSVGGSGNTIYF. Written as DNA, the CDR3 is TGTGCCATTCGATCCGTAGGTGGCTCTGGAAACACCATATATTTT.

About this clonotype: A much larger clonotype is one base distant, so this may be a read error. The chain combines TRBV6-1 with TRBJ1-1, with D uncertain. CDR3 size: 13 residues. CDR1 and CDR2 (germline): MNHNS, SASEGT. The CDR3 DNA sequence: TGTGCCAACAGTGAATACCTGAACACTGAAGCTTTCTTT. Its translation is CANSEYLNTEAFF.

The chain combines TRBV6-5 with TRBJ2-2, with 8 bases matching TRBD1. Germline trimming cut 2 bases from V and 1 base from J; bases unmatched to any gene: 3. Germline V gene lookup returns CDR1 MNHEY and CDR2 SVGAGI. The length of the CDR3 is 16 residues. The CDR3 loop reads CASSYPGGWNTGELFF. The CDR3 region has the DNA TGTGCCAGCAGTTACCCAGGGGGCTGGAACACCGGGGAGCTGTTTTTT.

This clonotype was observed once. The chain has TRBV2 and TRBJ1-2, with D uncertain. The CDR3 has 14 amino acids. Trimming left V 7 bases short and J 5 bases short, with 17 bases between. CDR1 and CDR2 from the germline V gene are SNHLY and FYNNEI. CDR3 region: CASMGGRSVYGYTF. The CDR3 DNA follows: TGTGCCAGCATGGGCGGCCGGTCTGTTTATGGCTACACCTTC.

The CDR3 DNA reads as TGTGCCAGCAGTCCCTTACAGGTCCCCAATGAAAAACTGTTTTTT. Protein sequence: CASSPLQVPNEKLFF. The chain combines TRBV27 with TRBJ1-4; TRBD1 might be the D (5 bases). The CDR3 covers 15 residues. The V end lost 5 bases, the J end lost 5 bases, and 15 bases lay between the germline ends. Germline V CDR1 and CDR2: MNHEY, SMNVEV (reference sequence). Filled out from reference TRBV27 and TRBJ1-4, the complete variable domain reads EAQVTQNPRYLITVTGKKLTVTCSQNMNHEYMSWYRQDPGLGLRQIYYSMNVEVTDKGDVPEGYKVSRKEKRNFPLILESPSPNQTSLYFCASSPLQVPNEKLFFGSGTQLSVL.

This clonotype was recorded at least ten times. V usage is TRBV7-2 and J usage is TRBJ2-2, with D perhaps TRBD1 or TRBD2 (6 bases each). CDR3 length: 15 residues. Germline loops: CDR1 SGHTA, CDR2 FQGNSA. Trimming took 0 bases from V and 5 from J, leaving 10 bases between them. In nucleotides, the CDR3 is TGTGCCAGCAGCTTAGCGAGGGGGGTTACCGGGGAGCTGTTTTTT. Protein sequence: CASSLARGVTGELFF. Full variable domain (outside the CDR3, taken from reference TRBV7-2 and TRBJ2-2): GAGVSQSPSNKVTEKGKDVELRCDPISGHTALYWYRQSLGQGLEFLIYFQGNSAPDKSGLPSDRFSAERTGGSVSTLTIQRTQQEDSAVYLCASSLARGVTGELFFGEGSRLTVL.

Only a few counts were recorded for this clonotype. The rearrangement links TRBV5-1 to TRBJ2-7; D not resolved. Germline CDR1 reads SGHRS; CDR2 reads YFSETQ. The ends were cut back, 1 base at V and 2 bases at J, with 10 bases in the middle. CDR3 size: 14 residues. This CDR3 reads CASSLRKGPYEQYF. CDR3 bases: TGCGCCAGCAGCTTGAGGAAAGGTCCCTACGAGCAGTACTTC.

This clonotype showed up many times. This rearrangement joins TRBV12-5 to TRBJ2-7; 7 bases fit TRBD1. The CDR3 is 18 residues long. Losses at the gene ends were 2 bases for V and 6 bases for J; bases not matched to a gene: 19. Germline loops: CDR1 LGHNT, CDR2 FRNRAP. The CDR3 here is CASGLKPNSTGSCCEQYV. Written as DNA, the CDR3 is TGTGCTAGTGGTTTGAAACCTAATTCGACAGGGTCCTGTTGCGAGCAGTACGTC.

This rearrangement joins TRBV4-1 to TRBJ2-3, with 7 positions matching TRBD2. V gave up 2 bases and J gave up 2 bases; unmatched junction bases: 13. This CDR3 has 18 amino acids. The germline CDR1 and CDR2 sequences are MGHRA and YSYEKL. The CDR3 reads CASSQFGGGEAITDTQYF. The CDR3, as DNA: TGCGCCAGCAGCCAATTCGGTGGGGGGGAGGCAATCACAGATACGCAGTATTTT.

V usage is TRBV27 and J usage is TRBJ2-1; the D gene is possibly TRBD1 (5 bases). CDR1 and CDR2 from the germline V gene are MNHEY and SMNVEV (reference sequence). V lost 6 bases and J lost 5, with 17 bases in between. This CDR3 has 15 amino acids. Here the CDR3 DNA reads TGTGCCAGCAGCCCAGGGCGTTTAGAGAACAATGAGCAGTTCTTC. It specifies CASSPGRLENNEQFF.